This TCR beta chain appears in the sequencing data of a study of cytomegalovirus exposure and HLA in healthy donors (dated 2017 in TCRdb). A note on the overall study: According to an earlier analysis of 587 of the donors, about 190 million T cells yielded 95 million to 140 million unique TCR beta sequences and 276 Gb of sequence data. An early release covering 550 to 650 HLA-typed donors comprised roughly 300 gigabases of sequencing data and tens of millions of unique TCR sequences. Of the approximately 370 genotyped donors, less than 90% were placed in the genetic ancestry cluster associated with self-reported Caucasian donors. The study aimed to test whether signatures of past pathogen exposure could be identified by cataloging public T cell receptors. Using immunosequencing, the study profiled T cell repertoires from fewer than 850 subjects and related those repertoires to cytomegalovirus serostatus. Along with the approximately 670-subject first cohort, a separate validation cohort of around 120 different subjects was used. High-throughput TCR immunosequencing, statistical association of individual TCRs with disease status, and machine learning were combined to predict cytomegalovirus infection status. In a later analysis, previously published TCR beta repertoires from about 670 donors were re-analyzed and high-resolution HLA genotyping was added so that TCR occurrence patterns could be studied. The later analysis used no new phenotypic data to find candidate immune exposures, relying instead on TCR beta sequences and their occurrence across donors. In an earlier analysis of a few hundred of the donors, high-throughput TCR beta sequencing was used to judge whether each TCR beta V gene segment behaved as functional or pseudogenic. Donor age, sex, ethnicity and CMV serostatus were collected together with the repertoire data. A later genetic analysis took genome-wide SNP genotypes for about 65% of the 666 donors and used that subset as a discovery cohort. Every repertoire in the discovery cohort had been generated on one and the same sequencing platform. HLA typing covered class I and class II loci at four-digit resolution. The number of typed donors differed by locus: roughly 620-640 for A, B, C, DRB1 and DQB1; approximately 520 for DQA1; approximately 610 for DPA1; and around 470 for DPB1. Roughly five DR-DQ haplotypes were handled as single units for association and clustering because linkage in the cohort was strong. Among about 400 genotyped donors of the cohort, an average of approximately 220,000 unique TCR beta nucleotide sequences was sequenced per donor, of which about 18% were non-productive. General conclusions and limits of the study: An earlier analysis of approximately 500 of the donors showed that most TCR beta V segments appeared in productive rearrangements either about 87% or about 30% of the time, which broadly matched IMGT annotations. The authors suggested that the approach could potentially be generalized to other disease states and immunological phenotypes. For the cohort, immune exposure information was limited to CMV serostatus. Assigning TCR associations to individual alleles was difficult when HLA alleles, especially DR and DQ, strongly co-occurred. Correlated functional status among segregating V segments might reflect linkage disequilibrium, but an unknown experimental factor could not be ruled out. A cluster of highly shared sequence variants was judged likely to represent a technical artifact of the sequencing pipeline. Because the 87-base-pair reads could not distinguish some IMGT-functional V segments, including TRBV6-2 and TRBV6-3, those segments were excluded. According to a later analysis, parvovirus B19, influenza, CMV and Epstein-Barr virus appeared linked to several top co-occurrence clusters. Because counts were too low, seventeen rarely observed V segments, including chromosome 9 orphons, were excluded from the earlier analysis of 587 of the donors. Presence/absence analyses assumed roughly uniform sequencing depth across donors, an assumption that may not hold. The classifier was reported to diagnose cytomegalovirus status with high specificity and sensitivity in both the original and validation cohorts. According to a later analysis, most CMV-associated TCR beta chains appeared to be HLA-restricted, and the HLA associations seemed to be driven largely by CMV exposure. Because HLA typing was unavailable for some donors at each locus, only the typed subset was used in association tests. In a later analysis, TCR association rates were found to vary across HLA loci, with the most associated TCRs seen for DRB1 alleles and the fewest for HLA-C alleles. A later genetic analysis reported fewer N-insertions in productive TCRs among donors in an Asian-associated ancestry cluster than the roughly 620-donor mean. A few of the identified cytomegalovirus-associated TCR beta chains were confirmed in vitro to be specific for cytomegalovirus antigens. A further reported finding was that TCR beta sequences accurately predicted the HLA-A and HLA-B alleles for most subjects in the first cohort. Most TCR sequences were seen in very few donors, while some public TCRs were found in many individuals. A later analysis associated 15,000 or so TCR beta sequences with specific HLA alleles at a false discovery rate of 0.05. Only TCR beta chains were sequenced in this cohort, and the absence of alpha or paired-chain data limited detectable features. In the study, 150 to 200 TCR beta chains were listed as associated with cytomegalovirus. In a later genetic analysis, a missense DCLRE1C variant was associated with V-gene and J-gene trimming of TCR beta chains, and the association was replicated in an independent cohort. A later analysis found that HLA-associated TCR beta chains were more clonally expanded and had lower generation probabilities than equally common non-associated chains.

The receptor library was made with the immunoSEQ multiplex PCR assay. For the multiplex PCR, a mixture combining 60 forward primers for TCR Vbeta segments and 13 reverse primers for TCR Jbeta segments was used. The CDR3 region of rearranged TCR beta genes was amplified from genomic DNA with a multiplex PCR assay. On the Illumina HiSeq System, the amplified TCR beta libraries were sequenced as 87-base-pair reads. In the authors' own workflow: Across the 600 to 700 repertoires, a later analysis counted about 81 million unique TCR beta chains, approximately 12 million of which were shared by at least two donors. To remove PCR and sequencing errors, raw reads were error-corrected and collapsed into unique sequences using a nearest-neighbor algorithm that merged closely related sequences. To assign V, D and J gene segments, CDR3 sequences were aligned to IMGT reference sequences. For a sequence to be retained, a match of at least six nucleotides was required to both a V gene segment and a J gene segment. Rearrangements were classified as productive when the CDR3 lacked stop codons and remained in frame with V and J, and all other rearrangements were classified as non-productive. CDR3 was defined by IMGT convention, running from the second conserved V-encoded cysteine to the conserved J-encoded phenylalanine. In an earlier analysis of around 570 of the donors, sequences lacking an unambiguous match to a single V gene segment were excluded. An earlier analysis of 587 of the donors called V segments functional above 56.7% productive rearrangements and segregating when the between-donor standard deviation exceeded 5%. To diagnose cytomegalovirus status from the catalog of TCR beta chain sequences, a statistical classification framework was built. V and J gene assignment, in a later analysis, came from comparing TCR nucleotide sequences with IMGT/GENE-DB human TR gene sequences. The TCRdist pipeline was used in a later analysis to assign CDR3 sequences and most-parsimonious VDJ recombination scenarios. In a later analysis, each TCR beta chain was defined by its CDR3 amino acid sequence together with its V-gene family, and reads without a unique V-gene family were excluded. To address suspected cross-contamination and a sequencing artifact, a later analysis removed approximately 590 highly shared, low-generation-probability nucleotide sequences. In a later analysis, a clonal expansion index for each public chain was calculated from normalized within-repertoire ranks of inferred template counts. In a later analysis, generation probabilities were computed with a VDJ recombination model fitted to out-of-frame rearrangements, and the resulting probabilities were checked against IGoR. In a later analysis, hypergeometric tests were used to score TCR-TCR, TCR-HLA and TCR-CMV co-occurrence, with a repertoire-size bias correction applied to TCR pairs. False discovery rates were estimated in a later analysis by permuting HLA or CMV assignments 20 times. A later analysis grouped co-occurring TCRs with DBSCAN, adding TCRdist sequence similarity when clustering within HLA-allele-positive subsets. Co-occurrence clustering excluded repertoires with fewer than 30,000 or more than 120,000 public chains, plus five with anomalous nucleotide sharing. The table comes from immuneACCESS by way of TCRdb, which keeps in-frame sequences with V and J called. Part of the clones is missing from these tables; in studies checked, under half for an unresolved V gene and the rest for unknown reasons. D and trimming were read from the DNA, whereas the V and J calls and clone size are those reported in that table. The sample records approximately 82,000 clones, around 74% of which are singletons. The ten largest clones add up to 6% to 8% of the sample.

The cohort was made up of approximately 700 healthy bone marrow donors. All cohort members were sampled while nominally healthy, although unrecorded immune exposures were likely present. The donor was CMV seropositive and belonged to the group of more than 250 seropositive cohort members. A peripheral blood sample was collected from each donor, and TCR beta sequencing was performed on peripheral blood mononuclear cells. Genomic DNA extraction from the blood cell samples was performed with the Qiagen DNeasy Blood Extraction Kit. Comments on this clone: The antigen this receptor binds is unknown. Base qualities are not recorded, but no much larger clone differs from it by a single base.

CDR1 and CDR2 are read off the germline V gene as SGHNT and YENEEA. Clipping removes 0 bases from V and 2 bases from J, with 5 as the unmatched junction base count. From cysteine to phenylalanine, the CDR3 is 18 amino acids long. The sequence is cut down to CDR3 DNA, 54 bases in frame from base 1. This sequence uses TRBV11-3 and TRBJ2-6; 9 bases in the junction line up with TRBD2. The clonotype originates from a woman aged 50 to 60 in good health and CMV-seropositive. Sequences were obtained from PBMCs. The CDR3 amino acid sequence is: CASSLDSQRGAGANVLTF. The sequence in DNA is TGTGCCAGCAGCTTAGATAGTCAGCGGGGGGCTGGGGCCAACGTCCTGACTTTC.